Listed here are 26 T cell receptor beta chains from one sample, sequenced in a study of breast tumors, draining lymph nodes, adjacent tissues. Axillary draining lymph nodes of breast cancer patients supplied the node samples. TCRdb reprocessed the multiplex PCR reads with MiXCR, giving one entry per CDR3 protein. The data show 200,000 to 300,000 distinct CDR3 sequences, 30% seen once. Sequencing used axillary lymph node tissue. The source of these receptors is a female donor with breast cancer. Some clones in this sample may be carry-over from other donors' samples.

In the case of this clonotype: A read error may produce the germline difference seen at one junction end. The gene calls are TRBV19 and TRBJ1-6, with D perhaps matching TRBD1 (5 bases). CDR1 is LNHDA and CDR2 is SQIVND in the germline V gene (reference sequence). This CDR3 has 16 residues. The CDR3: CASSIRGNKDNSPLRF. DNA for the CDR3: TGCGCCAGTAGTATCCGGGGCAACAAAGATAATTCACCCCTCCGCTTT.

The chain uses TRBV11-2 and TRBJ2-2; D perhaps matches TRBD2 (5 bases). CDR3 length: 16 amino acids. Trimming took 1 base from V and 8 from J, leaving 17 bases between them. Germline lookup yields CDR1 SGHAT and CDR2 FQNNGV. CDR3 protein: CASSLGASGRSGELFF. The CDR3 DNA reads TGTGCCAGCAGCTTAGGGGCTAGTGGGAGATCAGGGGAGCTGTTTTTT.

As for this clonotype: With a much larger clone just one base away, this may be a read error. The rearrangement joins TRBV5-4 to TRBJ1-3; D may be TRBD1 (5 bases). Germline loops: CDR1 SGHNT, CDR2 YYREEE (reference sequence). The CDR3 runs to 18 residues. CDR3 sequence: CASGLGPLGENSGNTIYF. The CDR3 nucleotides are TGTGCCAGCGGCTTGGGCCCTTTGGGGGAGAACTCTGGAAACACCATATATTTT. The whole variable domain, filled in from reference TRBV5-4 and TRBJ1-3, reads ETGVTQSPTHLIKTRGQQVTLRCSSQSGHNTVSWYQQALGQGPQFIFQYYREEENGRGNFPPRFSGLQFPNYSSELNVNALELDDSALYLCASGLGPLGENSGNTIYFGEGSWLTVV.

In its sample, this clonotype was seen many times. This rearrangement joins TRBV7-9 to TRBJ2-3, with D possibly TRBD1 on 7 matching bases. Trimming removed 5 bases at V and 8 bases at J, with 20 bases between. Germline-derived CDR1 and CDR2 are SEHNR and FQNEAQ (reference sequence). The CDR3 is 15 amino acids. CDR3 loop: CASSSRDREGGTQYF. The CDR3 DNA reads TGTGCCAGCAGCAGCCGGGACAGAGAGGGGGGTACGCAGTATTTT.

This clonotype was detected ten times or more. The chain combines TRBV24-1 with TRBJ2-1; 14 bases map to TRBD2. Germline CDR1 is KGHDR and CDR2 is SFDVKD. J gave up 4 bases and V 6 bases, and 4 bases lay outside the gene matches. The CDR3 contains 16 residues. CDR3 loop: CATSSWTSGGYNEQFF. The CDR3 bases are TGTGCCACCAGTTCATGGACTAGCGGGGGGTACAATGAGCAGTTCTTC.

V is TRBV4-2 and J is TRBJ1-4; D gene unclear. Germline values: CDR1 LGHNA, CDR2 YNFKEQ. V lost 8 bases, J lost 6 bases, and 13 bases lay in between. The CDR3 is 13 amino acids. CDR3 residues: CASEAYGDEKLFF. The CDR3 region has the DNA TGTGCCAGCGAAGCTTACGGAGATGAAAAACTGTTTTTT.

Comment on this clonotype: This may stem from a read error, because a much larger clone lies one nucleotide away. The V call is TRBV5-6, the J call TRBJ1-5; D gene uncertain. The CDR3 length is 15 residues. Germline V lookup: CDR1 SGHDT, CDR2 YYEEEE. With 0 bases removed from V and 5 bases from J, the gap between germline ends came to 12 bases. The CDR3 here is CASSLGPGGDQPQHF. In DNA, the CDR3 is TGTGCCAGCAGCTTGGGACCAGGCGGGGATCAGCCCCAGCATTTT.

The CDR3 sequence is CASSLPTTGYGYGYTF. DNA for the CDR3: TGTGCCAGCAGTTTACCCACAACAGGGTACGGCTATGGCTACACCTTC. J is TRBJ1-2 and V is TRBV28, with D tentatively TRBD1 (6 bases). V lost 2 bases to trimming and J lost 4 bases, with 17 bases between them. The V gene's germline CDR1 is MDHEN and CDR2 SYDVKM. The CDR3 totals 16 residues.

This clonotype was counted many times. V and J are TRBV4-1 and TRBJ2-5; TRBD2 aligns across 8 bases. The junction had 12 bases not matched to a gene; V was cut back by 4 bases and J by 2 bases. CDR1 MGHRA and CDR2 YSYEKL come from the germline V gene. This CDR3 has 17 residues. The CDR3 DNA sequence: TGCGCCAGCAGCCCCCCAGGTGGGGCTAGCGGGCAAGAGACCCAGTACTTC. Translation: CASSPPGGASGQETQYF.

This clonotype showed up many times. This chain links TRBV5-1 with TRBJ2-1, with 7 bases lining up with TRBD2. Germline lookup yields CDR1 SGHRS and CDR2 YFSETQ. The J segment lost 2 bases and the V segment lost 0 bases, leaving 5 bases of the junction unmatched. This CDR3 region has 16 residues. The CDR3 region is CASSLAGSGTYNEQFF. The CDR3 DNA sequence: TGCGCCAGCAGCTTGGCGGGGAGCGGGACCTACAATGAGCAGTTCTTC. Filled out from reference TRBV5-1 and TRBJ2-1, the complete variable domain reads KAGVTQTPRYLIKTRGQQVTLSCSPISGHRSVSWYQQTPGQGLQFLFEYFSETQRNKGNFPGRFSGRQFSNSRSEMNVSTLELGDSALYLCASSLAGSGTYNEQFFGPGTRLTVL.

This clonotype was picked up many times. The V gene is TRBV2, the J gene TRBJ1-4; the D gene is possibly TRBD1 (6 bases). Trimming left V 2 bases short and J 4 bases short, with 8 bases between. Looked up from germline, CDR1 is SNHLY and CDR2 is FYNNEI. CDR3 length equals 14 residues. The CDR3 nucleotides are TGTGCCAGCAGTGAAAGGGGGTTTAATGAAAAACTGTTTTTT. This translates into CASSERGFNEKLFF.

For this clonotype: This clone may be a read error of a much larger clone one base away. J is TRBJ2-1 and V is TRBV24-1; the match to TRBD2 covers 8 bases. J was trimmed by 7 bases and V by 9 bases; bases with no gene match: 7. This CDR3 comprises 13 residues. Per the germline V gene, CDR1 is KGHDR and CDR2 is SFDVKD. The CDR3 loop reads CATVGRGGNEQFF. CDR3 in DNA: TGTGCCACCGTCGGACGGGGGGGAAATGAGCAGTTCTTC.

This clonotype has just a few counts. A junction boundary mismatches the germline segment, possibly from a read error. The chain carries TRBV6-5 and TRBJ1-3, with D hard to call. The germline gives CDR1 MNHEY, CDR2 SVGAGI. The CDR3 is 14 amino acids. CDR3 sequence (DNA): TGTGCCAGCAGTCACTCGAAGAGTGGAAACACCATATATTTT. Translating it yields CASSHSKSGNTIYF.

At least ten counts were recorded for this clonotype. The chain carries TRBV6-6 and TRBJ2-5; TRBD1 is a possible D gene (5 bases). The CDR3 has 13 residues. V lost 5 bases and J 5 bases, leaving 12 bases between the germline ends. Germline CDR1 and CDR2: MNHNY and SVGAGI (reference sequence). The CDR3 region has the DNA TGTGCCAGCAGTCCCCGACAGATGGAGACCCAGTACTTC. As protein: CASSPRQMETQYF.

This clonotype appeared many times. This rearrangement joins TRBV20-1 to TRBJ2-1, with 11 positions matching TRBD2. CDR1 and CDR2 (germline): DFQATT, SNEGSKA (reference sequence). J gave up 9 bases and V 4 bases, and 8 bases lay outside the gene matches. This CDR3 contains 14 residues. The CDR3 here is CSANMTSGTGEQFF. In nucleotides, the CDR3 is TGCAGTGCTAATATGACTAGCGGGACTGGTGAGCAGTTCTTC.

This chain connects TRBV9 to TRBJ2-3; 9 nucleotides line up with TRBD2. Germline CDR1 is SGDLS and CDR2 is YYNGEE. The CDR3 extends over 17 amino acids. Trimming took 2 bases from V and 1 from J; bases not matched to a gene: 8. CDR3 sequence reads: CASSVGPPSGGTDTQYF. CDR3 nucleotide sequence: TGTGCCAGCAGCGTTGGCCCCCCTAGCGGGGGCACAGATACGCAGTATTTT.

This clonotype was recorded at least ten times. CDR3 sequence reads: CASRENRASSSGNTIYF. Here the CDR3 DNA reads TGCGCCAGCAGAGAAAACAGGGCCTCCTCCTCTGGAAACACCATATATTTT. V and J are TRBV5-1 and TRBJ1-3; TRBD1 is a possible D gene (6 bases). CDR3 length: 17 residues. CDR1 and CDR2 (germline): SGHRS, YFSETQ. V lost 5 bases to trimming and J lost 0 bases, with 18 bases between them.

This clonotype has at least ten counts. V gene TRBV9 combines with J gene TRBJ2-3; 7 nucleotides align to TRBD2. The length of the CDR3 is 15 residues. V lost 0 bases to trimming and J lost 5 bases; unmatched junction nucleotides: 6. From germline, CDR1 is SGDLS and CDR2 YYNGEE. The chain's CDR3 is CASSVAPGGGDTQYF. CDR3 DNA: TGTGCCAGCAGCGTAGCACCGGGAGGAGGAGATACGCAGTATTTT.

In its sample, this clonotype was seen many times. In DNA, the CDR3 is TGTGCCAGCAGCTTAGAACGGTTATACACCGGGGAGCTGTTTTTT. The encoded protein is CASSLERLYTGELFF. V is TRBV7-2 and J is TRBJ2-2; D unresolved. V was shortened by 1 base and J by 3 bases, with 9 bases between the two germline ends. Looked up from germline, CDR1 is SGHTA and CDR2 is FQGNSA. The CDR3 is made up of 15 amino acids.

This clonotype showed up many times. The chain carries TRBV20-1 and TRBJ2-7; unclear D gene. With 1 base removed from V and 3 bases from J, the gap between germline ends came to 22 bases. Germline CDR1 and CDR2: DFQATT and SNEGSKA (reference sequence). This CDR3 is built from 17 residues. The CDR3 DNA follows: TGCAGTGCTAGAGGTTCGGGTACAGATCACTTACACTACGAGCAGTACTTC. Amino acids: CSARGSGTDHLHYEQYF.

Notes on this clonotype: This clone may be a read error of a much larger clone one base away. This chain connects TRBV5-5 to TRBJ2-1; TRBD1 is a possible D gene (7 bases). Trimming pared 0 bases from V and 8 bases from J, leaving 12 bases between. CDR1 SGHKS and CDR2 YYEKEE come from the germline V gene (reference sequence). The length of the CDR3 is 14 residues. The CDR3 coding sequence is TGTGCCAGCAGCTTGGCAGGGGGGACCCATGAGCAGTTCTTC. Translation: CASSLAGGTHEQFF.

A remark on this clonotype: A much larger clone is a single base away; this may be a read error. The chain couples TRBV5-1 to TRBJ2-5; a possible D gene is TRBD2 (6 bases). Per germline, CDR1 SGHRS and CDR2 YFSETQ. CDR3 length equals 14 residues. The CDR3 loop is CASTQRGGKETQHF. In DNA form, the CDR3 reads TGCGCCAGCACCCAACGGGGAGGTAAAGAGACCCAGCACTTC. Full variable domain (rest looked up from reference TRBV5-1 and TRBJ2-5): KAGVTQTPRYLIKTRGQQVTLSCSPISGHRSVSWYQQTPGQGLQFLFEYFSETQRNKGNFPGRFSGRQFSNSRSEMNVSTLELGDSALYLCASTQRGGKETQHFGPGTRLLVL.

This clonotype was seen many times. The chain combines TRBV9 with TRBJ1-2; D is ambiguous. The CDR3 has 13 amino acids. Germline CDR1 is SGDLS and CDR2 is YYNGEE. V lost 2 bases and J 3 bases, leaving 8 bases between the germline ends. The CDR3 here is CASSVDDYYGYTF. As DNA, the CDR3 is TGTGCCAGCAGCGTGGACGACTACTATGGCTACACCTTC.

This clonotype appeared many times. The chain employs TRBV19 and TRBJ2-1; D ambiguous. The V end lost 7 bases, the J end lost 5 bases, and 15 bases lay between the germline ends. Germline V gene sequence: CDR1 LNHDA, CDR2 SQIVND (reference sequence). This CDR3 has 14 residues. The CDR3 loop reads CASIDAAENNEQFF. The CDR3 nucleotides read TGTGCCAGTATCGATGCTGCGGAAAACAATGAGCAGTTCTTC.

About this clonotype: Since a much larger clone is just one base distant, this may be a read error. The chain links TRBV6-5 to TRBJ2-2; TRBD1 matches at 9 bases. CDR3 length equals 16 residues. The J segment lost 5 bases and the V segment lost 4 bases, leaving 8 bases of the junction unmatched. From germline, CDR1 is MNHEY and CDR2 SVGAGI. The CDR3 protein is CASSCRDRVITGELFF. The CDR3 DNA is TGTGCCAGCAGTTGCCGGGACAGGGTGATTACCGGGGAGCTGTTTTTT.

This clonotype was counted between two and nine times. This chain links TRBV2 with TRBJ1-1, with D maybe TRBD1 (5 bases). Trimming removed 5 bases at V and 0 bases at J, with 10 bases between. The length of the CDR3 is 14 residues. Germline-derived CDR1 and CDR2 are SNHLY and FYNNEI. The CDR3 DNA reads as TGTGCCAGCAGTTTGACAGTACTGAACACTGAAGCTTTCTTT. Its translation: CASSLTVLNTEAFF.